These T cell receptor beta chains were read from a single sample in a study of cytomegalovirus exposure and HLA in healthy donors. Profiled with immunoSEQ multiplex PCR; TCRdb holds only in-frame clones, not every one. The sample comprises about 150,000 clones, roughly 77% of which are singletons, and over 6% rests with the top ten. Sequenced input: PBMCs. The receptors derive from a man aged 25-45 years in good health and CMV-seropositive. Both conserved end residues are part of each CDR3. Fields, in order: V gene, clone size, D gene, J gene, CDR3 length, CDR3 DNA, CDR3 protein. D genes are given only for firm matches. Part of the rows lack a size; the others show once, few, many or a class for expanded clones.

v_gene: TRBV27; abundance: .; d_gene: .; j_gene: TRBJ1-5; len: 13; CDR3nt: TGTGCCAGCAGTCCGCTAGAACGTCGGCCCCAGCATTTT; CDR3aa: CASSPLERRPQHF
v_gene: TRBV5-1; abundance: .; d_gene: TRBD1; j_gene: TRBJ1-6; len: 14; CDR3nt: TGCGCCAGCAGCTTAGGGACAGGGAACGCACCCCTCCACTTT; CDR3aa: CASSLGTGNAPLHF
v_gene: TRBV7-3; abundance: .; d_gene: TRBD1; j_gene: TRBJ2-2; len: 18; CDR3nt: TGTGCCAGCAGCCCTTATAGGGGGACAGGGGTTAACACCGGGGAGCTGTTTTTT; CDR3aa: CASSPYRGTGVNTGELFF
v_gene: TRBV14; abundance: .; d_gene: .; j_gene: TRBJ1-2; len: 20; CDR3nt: .; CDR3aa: CASSQDTYRGLLSWGYGYTF
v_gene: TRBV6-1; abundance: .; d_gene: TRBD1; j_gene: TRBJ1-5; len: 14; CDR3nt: TGTGCCAGCTCGACAGGGAGATTATCTCAGCCCCAGCATTTT; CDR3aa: CASSTGRLSQPQHF
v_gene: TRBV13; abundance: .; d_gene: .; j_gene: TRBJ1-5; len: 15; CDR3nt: TGTGCCAGCAGCTTGGGGACTCCCCCGCGACAGCCCCAGCATTTT; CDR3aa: CASSLGTPPRQPQHF
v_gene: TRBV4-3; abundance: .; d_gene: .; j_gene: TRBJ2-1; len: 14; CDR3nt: TGCGCCAGCAGCCAAGAACGAGCTCCTTCTGAGCAGTTCTTC; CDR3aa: CASSQERAPSEQFF
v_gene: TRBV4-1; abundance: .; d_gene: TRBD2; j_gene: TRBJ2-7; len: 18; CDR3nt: TGCGCCAGCAGCCAAGATGAGAGCGGGAGACTAGTTACCTACGAGCAGTACTTC; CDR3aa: CASSQDESGRLVTYEQYF
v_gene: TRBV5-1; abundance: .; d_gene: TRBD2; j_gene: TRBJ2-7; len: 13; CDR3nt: TGCGCCAGCAGCCGGGGGGACTCCTACGAGCAGTACTTC; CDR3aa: CASSRGDSYEQYF
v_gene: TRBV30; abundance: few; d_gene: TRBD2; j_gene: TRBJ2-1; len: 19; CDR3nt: TGTGCCTGGAGTGTACGAAGGAGGGGGAGGGAACTAGCGGACAATGAGCAGTTCTTC; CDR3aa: CAWSVRRRGRELADNEQFF
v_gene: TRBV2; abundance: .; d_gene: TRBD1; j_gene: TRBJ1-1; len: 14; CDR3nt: TGTGCCAGCAGTTTCGACAGGGTCGGTTCTGAAGCTTTCTTT; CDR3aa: CASSFDRVGSEAFF
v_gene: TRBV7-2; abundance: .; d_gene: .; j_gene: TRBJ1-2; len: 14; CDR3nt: TGTGCCAGCAGCTTACAGGGGCCCAACTATGGCTACACCTTC; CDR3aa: CASSLQGPNYGYTF
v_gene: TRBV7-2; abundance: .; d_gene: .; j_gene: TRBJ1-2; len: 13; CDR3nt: TGTGCCAGCAGCATGACAGGAGGTCGTGGCTACACCTTC; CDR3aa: CASSMTGGRGYTF
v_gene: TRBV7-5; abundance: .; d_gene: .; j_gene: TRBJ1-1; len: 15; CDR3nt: TGTGCCAGAAGCTGGTCCGGACAGGGTGTCACTGAAGCTTTCTTT; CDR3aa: CARSWSGQGVTEAFF